The rows below give T cell receptor beta chains drawn from one sample of a study of blood T cell repertoires in COVID-19. TCRdb keeps only in-frame clones here, not all; method: immunoSEQ multiplex PCR. The table shows approximately 61,000 clones, with roughly 84% occurring only once. The sample taken for sequencing was peripheral blood. Every receptor here comes from a woman in her 70s with acute or convalescent COVID-19. The CDR3 runs from the conserved cysteine through the conserved F or W. The D gene is left open where the match is weak. Not all rows give a size; the values are once, few, many and, for expanded clones, a class.

V gene: TRBV7-8; J gene: TRBJ2-7; D gene: TRBD2; clone size: once; CDR3 protein: CASSTRASGDYEQYF; CDR3 DNA: TGTGCCAGCAGCACTCGAGCTAGCGGGGATTACGAGCAGTACTTC
V gene: TRBV6-5; J gene: TRBJ2-3; D gene: .; clone size: .; CDR3 protein: CASSTRQSDTQYF; CDR3 DNA: TGTGCCAGCAGTACCCGACAGTCAGATACGCAGTATTTT
V gene: TRBV5-4; J gene: TRBJ2-3; D gene: .; clone size: many; CDR3 protein: CASSSVGGPGTDTQYF; CDR3 DNA: TGTGCCAGCAGCTCCGTGGGGGGGCCGGGGACAGATACGCAGTATTTT
V gene: TRBV5-4; J gene: TRBJ1-1; D gene: TRBD1; clone size: .; CDR3 protein: CASSSTGGNTEAFF; CDR3 DNA: TGTGCCAGCAGTTCCACAGGGGGGAACACTGAAGCTTTCTTT
V gene: TRBV4-2; J gene: TRBJ2-1; D gene: TRBD2; clone size: .; CDR3 protein: CASTDSGGASSYNEQFF; CDR3 DNA: TGTGCCAGCACGGATAGCGGGGGGGCAAGTTCCTACAATGAGCAGTTCTTC
V gene: TRBV5-1; J gene: TRBJ1-5; D gene: .; clone size: .; CDR3 protein: CASSLIPGTNQPQHF; CDR3 DNA: TGCGCCAGCAGCCTTATCCCCGGGACAAATCAGCCCCAGCATTTT
V gene: TRBV7-9; J gene: TRBJ2-1; D gene: TRBD2; clone size: .; CDR3 protein: CASSGLADEQFF; CDR3 DNA: TGTGCCAGCAGCGGACTAGCGGATGAGCAGTTCTTC
V gene: TRBV5-6; J gene: TRBJ1-2; D gene: .; clone size: .; CDR3 protein: CASSLVEALNYGYTF; CDR3 DNA: TGTGCCAGCAGCTTGGTGGAAGCGCTTAACTATGGCTACACCTTC
V gene: TRBV7-2; J gene: TRBJ2-3; D gene: .; clone size: .; CDR3 protein: CASSSRAATDTQYF; CDR3 DNA: TGTGCCAGCAGCTCCCGCGCGGCCACAGATACGCAGTATTTT
V gene: TRBV19; J gene: TRBJ1-6; D gene: .; clone size: .; CDR3 protein: CASSPPTALSYNSPLHF; CDR3 DNA: TGTGCCAGTAGTCCCCCGACAGCCCTCTCCTATAATTCACCCCTCCACTTT
V gene: TRBV9; J gene: TRBJ2-3; D gene: .; clone size: .; CDR3 protein: CASSATGPATDTQYF; CDR3 DNA: TGTGCCAGCAGCGCAACAGGGCCGGCCACAGATACGCAGTATTTT
V gene: TRBV3-1/TRBV3-2; J gene: TRBJ2-7; D gene: TRBD1; clone size: .; CDR3 protein: CASSSSDREVYEQYF; CDR3 DNA: TGTGCCAGCAGCTCCTCGGACAGGGAAGTCTACGAGCAGTACTTC
V gene: TRBV5-1; J gene: TRBJ2-2; D gene: .; clone size: .; CDR3 protein: CASSLNVGGNTGELFF; CDR3 DNA: TGCGCCAGCAGCTTGAATGTCGGGGGGAACACCGGGGAGCTGTTTTTT
V gene: TRBV7-3; J gene: TRBJ2-3; D gene: .; clone size: .; CDR3 protein: CASNPSGGITDTQYF; CDR3 DNA: TGTGCCAGCAACCCCTCGGGGGGCATCACAGATACGCAGTATTTT
V gene: TRBV30; J gene: TRBJ2-7; D gene: .; clone size: .; CDR3 protein: CAWSPHDEQYF; CDR3 DNA: TGTGCCTGGAGTCCCCATGACGAGCAGTACTTC
V gene: TRBV7-7; J gene: TRBJ2-2; D gene: TRBD1; clone size: many; CDR3 protein: CASSLGTGGMAGGPGELFF; CDR3 DNA: TGTGCCAGCAGCTTAGGGACAGGGGGTATGGCCGGAGGACCCGGGGAGCTGTTTTTT
V gene: TRBV15; J gene: TRBJ1-2; D gene: .; clone size: once; CDR3 protein: CATSRDRSNYGYTF; CDR3 DNA: TGTGCCACCAGCAGGGACAGATCTAACTATGGCTACACCTTC
V gene: TRBV9; J gene: TRBJ1-2; D gene: .; clone size: .; CDR3 protein: CASSVGREMGSGYTF; CDR3 DNA: TGTGCCAGCAGCGTAGGTCGGGAGATGGGGTCTGGCTACACCTTC
V gene: TRBV6-5; J gene: TRBJ2-1; D gene: .; clone size: .; CDR3 protein: CASWRGGSYNEQFF; CDR3 DNA: TGTGCCAGCTGGAGGGGGGGCTCCTACAATGAGCAGTTCTTC
V gene: TRBV5-1; J gene: TRBJ2-6; D gene: .; clone size: once; CDR3 protein: CASKQQVSGANVLTF; CDR3 DNA: TGCGCCAGCAAACAACAGGTCTCTGGGGCCAACGTCCTGACTTTC
V gene: TRBV5-1; J gene: TRBJ2-5; D gene: .; clone size: .; CDR3 protein: CASRVGLAETQYF; CDR3 DNA: TGCGCCAGCAGGGTGGGACTGGCCGAGACCCAGTACTTC
V gene: TRBV2; J gene: TRBJ1-2; D gene: .; clone size: few; CDR3 protein: CASISTGYGYTF; CDR3 DNA: TGTGCCAGCATTTCGACAGGCTATGGCTACACCTTC
V gene: TRBV6-5; J gene: TRBJ2-7; D gene: .; clone size: .; CDR3 protein: CASSYSRYEQYF; CDR3 DNA: TGTGCCAGCAGTTACTCGCGGTACGAGCAGTACTTC
V gene: TRBV6-2/TRBV6-3; J gene: TRBJ2-7; D gene: TRBD1; clone size: few; CDR3 protein: CASSYSGQGAYEQYF; CDR3 DNA: TGTGCCAGCAGTTACTCAGGACAGGGGGCCTACGAGCAGTACTTC
V gene: TRBV2; J gene: TRBJ2-2; D gene: TRBD2; clone size: .; CDR3 protein: CASSVLAGAGELFF; CDR3 DNA: TGTGCCAGCAGTGTCCTAGCGGGGGCCGGGGAGCTGTTTTTT
V gene: TRBV6-5; J gene: TRBJ2-3; D gene: TRBD2; clone size: .; CDR3 protein: CASIGTSGADTQYF; CDR3 DNA: TGTGCCAGCATAGGGACTAGCGGGGCAGATACGCAGTATTTT
V gene: TRBV12-3/TRBV12-4; J gene: TRBJ1-2; D gene: .; clone size: few; CDR3 protein: CASSTSFYGYTF; CDR3 DNA: TGTGCCAGCAGTACTTCTTTCTATGGCTACACCTTC
V gene: TRBV7-8; J gene: TRBJ2-7; D gene: TRBD2; clone size: .; CDR3 protein: CASSLVSGGVEQYF; CDR3 DNA: TGTGCCAGCAGCTTAGTTAGCGGGGGGGTTGAGCAGTACTTC
V gene: TRBV19; J gene: TRBJ2-5; D gene: .; clone size: .; CDR3 protein: CASSIRAQTGEETQYF; CDR3 DNA: TGTGCCAGTAGTATTCGGGCCCAAACGGGGGAAGAGACCCAGTACTTC
V gene: TRBV5-1; J gene: TRBJ2-7; D gene: .; clone size: .; CDR3 protein: CASSLADRSEQYF; CDR3 DNA: TGCGCCAGCAGCTTGGCCGACCGGAGCGAGCAGTACTTC
V gene: TRBV4-3; J gene: TRBJ2-1; D gene: .; clone size: few; CDR3 protein: CASSQEGGANEQFF; CDR3 DNA: TGCGCCAGCAGCCAAGAGGGGGGGGCGAATGAGCAGTTCTTC
V gene: TRBV3-1/TRBV3-2; J gene: TRBJ1-4; D gene: .; clone size: .; CDR3 protein: CASSLVRGANEKLFF; CDR3 DNA: TGTGCCAGCAGCCTGGTCCGGGGAGCTAATGAAAAACTGTTTTTT
V gene: TRBV4-2; J gene: TRBJ2-1; D gene: TRBD2; clone size: .; CDR3 protein: CASTAAFSGGADEQFF; CDR3 DNA: TGTGCCAGCACCGCGGCGTTTAGCGGGGGGGCCGATGAGCAGTTCTTC
V gene: TRBV9; J gene: TRBJ1-1; D gene: .; clone size: .; CDR3 protein: CASSVERGTEAFF; CDR3 DNA: TGTGCCAGCAGCGTAGAAAGGGGGACTGAAGCTTTCTTT
V gene: TRBV9; J gene: TRBJ1-2; D gene: .; clone size: .; CDR3 protein: CASSATGRYGYTF; CDR3 DNA: TGTGCCAGCAGCGCAACAGGTCGCTATGGCTACACCTTC
V gene: TRBV19; J gene: TRBJ1-1; D gene: .; clone size: .; CDR3 protein: CASSTGAENTEAFF; CDR3 DNA: TGTGCCAGTAGTACAGGGGCGGAGAACACTGAAGCTTTCTTT
V gene: TRBV3-1/TRBV3-2; J gene: TRBJ2-5; D gene: TRBD2; clone size: once; CDR3 protein: CASSPRTSGGSETQYF; CDR3 DNA: TGTGCCAGCAGCCCCCGGACTAGCGGGGGGTCGGAGACCCAGTACTTC
V gene: TRBV10-3; J gene: TRBJ2-1; D gene: TRBD2; clone size: .; CDR3 protein: CAMPRSSGVHNEQFF; CDR3 DNA: TGTGCCATGCCCCGGAGTAGCGGGGTCCACAATGAGCAGTTCTTC
V gene: TRBV6-1; J gene: TRBJ1-5; D gene: TRBD1; clone size: once; CDR3 protein: CASTRDRVSNQPQHF; CDR3 DNA: TGTGCCAGCACCCGGGACAGGGTTAGCAATCAGCCCCAGCATTTT
V gene: TRBV6-1; J gene: TRBJ2-3; D gene: TRBD2; clone size: .; CDR3 protein: CASSVTSGGAPVTQYF; CDR3 DNA: TGTGCCAGCAGTGTTACTAGCGGGGGGGCCCCGGTTACGCAGTATTTT
V gene: TRBV4-1; J gene: TRBJ2-3; D gene: .; clone size: .; CDR3 protein: CASSLTPTGLRADTQYF; CDR3 DNA: TGCGCCAGCAGCCTCACACCTACAGGTTTAAGGGCAGATACGCAGTATTTT
V gene: TRBV9; J gene: TRBJ2-3; D gene: .; clone size: .; CDR3 protein: CASSVRGVGDTQYF; CDR3 DNA: TGTGCCAGCAGCGTACGCGGGGTCGGGGATACGCAGTATTTT